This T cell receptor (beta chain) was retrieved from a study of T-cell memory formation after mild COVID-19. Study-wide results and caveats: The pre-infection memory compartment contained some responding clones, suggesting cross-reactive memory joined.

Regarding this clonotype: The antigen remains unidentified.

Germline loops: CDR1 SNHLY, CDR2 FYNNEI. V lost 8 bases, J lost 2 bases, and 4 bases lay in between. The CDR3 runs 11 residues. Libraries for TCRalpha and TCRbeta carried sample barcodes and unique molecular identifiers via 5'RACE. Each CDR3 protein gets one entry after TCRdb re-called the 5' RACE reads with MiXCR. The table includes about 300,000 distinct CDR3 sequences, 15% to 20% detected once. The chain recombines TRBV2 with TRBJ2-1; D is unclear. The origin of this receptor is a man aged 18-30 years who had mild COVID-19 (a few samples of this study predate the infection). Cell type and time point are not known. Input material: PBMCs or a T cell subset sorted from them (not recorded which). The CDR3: CASQPYNEQFF. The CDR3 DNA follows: TGTGCCAGCCAACCCTACAATGAGCAGTTCTTC.